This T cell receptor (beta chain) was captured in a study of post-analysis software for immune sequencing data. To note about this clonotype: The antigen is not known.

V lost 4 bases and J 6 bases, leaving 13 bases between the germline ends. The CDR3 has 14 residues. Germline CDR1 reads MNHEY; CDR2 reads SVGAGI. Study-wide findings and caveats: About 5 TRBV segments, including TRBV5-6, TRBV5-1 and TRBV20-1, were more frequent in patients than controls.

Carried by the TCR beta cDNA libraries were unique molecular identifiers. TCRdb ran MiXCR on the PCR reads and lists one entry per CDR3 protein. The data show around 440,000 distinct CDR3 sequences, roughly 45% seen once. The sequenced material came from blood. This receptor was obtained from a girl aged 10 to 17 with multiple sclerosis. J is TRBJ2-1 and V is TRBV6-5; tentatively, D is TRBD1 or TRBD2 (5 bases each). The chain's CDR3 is CASSSTLGGNEQFF. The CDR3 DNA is TGTGCCAGCAGTTCCACTCTTGGGGGCAATGAGCAGTTCTTC.